This T cell receptor (beta chain) was sequenced in a study of blood T cell repertoires in COVID-19. Measured with immunoSEQ multiplex PCR; TCRdb has only the in-frame clones, and not every one. The data contain 150,000 to 190,000 clones, around 84% of them singletons. CDR3 size: 16 residues. The V end was cut by 1 base, the J end by 3 bases, with 13 bases between. Germline loops: CDR1 SGHTA, CDR2 FQGTGA. Sample: PBMCs or T cells enriched from blood (not recorded which). The V and J genes are TRBV7-3 and TRBJ2-1; possible D gene TRBD1, 6 bases. This receptor was identified in a man aged 45-60 years who had recovered from COVID-19. As DNA, the CDR3 is TGTGCCAGCAGCTTAAGGGCAGGGGTTAGCTACAATGAGCAGTTCTTC. It yields the protein CASSLRAGVSYNEQFF. Variable domain in full (rest from reference TRBV7-3 and TRBJ2-1): GAGVSQTPSNKVTEKGKYVELRCDPISGHTALYWYRQSLGQGPEFLIYFQGTGAADDSGLPNDRFFAVRPEGSVSTLKIQRTERGDSAVYLCASSLRAGVSYNEQFFGPGTRLTVL.